Listed here are 19 T cell receptor beta chains from one sample, sequenced in a study of T cells expressing NK-cell markers. Using the 5' RACE reads, TCRdb records one entry per CDR3 protein without DNA. Seen in this sample are 200,000 to 300,000 distinct CDR3 sequences; the ten most common clones hold 3.5% to 5%. The sample taken for sequencing was blood T cells: a sorted CD56 or NKG2C T cell subset, CD4+ or CD8+ T cells, or bulk PBMC T cells (not recorded which). These receptors came from a woman between 18 and 75 years old in good health.

This chain joins TRBV6-5 and TRBJ2-5; absent DNA, TCRdb's TRBD2 call cannot be checked. The germline V gene encodes CDR1 MNHEY and CDR2 SVGAGI. The CDR3 is made up of 14 amino acids. CDR3 region: CASSYVTSEETQYF.

The V call is TRBV3-1, the J call TRBJ2-5; the TRBD2 assignment by TCRdb is unverifiable without DNA. This CDR3 has 12 residues. From germline, CDR1 is LGHDT and CDR2 YNNKEL (reference sequence). This chain's CDR3 is CASSPRTSQQYF.

V and J are TRBV4-3 and TRBJ2-2. In germline, CDR1 is LGHNA, CDR2 YSLEER. CDR3 length: 15 residues. CDR3 sequence: CASSQDLRGTGELFF.

The gene calls are TRBV19 and TRBJ2-5; TCRdb's assignment of TRBD1 cannot be checked, as there is no DNA. Germline V gene lookup returns CDR1 LNHDA and CDR2 SQIVND (reference sequence). The CDR3 has 15 amino acids. CDR3 residues: CASSIEGTNTETQYF.

The chain recombines TRBV24-1 with TRBJ2-1; without DNA, the TCRdb call of TRBD1 cannot be checked. The germline V gene has CDR1 KGHDR and CDR2 SFDVKD. There are 17 residues in the CDR3. The CDR3 region is CATSDLGGGRGGNEQFF.

J is TRBJ1-4 and V is TRBV11-2; TCRdb selects TRBD1, and the lack of DNA leaves this call unchecked. CDR3 length: 14 amino acids. CDR1 is SGHAT, CDR2 FQNNGV, per germline. The CDR3 sequence is CASSLWTGEGKLFF.

This chain links TRBV7-9 with TRBJ2-7; as DNA is missing, the TRBD2 call by TCRdb cannot be tested. This CDR3 is 16 amino acids long. Germline CDR1 and CDR2: SEHNR and FQNEAQ (reference sequence). CDR3: CASSPGLAGDLYEQYF.

The V gene is TRBV28, the J gene TRBJ2-3; the TRBD1 assignment by TCRdb is unverifiable without DNA. This CDR3 comprises 15 residues. The germline CDR1 and CDR2 sequences are MDHEN and SYDVKM. CDR3 residues: CASSPQGANTDTQYF.

The chain carries TRBV5-4 and TRBJ2-1; the TCRdb call, TRBD2, lacks DNA for checking. From germline, CDR1 is SGHNT and CDR2 YYREEE (reference sequence). The CDR3 covers 15 residues. CDR3 sequence: CASSLVSGRYNEQFF.

The chain joins TRBV28 to TRBJ2-1; TCRdb reports TRBD2, a call that lacks DNA to check it against. The CDR3 length is 15 residues. The germline gives CDR1 MDHEN, CDR2 SYDVKM. CDR3: CASSLFRLAGVEQFF.

The J gene is TRBJ2-3, the V gene TRBV5-1; absent DNA, TCRdb's TRBD2 call cannot be checked. Germline CDR1 and CDR2: SGHRS and YFSETQ. The CDR3 sequence is 16 residues long. CDR3 amino acids: CASRRTSGSGADTQYF.

This sequence joins TRBV9 and TRBJ2-5; absent DNA, TCRdb's TRBD2 call cannot be checked. This CDR3 region has 12 residues. CDR1 is SGDLS, CDR2 YYNGEE, per germline. CDR3 amino acids: CASSVEGGTQYF.

The V call is TRBV12-3 or TRBV12-4, the J call TRBJ2-5; absent DNA, TCRdb's TRBD1 call cannot be checked. The CDR3 is 12 residues long. This CDR3 is CASAPGGRTQYF.

This sequence joins TRBV19 and TRBJ2-3; TCRdb lists TRBD1, though no DNA is available to test this call. CDR3 length: 14 residues. Germline CDR1 reads LNHDA; CDR2 reads SQIVND (reference sequence). The CDR3 spells CATGSGHRSDTQYF.

The chain joins TRBV11-2 to TRBJ2-5; the TRBD1 assignment by TCRdb is unverifiable without DNA. The CDR3 contains 18 residues. Germline CDR1 is SGHAT and CDR2 is FQNNGV. This chain's CDR3 is CASSLLVMGTGVWETQYF.

The CDR3 sequence: CASSPSRQSGSSYNEQFF. The chain combines TRBV28 with TRBJ2-1; TCRdb proposes TRBD1, but this gene call is untestable without DNA. CDR3 size: 18 residues. Germline V lookup: CDR1 MDHEN, CDR2 SYDVKM.

This chain joins TRBV7-6 and TRBJ2-2; TCRdb picks TRBD1, but there is no DNA to check that call. CDR3 length equals 18 residues. In germline, CDR1 is SGHVS, CDR2 FNYEAQ. The CDR3 here is CASSFLEPGQGITGELFF.

The rearrangement joins TRBV7-2 to TRBJ2-4; there is no DNA to check the TCRdb D call of TRBD1. The length of the CDR3 is 16 residues. From germline, CDR1 is SGHTA and CDR2 FQGNSA. This CDR3 is CASSYRSRGHGDIQYF.

The genes are TRBV20-1 and TRBJ1-5. CDR3 length equals 14 residues. Germline V gene lookup returns CDR1 DFQATT and CDR2 SNEGSKA (reference sequence). CDR3 amino acids: CSARVGMEDQPQHF.